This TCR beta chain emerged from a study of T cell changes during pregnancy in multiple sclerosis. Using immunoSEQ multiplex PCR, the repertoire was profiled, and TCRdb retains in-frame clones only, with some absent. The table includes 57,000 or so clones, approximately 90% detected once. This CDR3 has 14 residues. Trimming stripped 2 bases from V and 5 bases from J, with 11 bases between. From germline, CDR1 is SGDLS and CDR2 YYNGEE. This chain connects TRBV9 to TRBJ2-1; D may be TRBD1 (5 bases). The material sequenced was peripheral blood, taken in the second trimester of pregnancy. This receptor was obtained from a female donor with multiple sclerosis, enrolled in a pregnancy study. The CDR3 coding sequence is TGTGCCAGCAGCGTCAGGGTTCTGGACAATGAGCAGTTCTTC. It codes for CASSVRVLDNEQFF.